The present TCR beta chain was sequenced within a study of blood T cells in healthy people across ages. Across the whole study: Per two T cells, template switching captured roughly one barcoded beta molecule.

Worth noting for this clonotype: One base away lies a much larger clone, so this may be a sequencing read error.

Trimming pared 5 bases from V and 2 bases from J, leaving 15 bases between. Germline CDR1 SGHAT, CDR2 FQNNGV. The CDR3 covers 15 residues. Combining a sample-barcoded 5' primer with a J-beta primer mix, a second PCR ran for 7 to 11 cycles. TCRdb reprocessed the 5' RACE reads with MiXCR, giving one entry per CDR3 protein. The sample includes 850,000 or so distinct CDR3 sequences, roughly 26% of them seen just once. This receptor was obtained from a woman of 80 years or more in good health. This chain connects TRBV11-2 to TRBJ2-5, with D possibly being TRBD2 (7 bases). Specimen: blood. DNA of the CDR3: TGTGCCAGCAGCCGGCCGGGGAGGGGGCAAGAGACCCAGTACTTC. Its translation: CASSRPGRGQETQYF.